This entry concerns a single T cell receptor (beta chain). Sequenced by immunoSEQ multiplex PCR; TCRdb stores in-frame clones only, minus some. The sample includes tens of thousands of clones, 86% of them seen just once. These data are taken from a study of blood T cell repertoires in COVID-19. Study-wide background: PBMCs, B-cell-depleted T cells, or T cells provided the cDNA or gDNA that made up the material.

The CDR3 length is 16 residues. V was pared by 2 bases and J by 4 bases, with 17 bases between. Germline V gene sequence: CDR1 KGHSH, CDR2 LQKENI. Seattle patient enrollment occurred during active infection, with longitudinal follow-up thereafter. The source is an elderly man with COVID-19, enrolled during active disease. The chain joins TRBV18 to TRBJ1-2; D is undetermined. Sequencing was carried out using peripheral blood. The CDR3 bases are TGTGCCAGCTCACCATTTGAGGGTTTAGGGTCCTATGGCTACACCTTC. This encodes CASSPFEGLGSYGYTF.